These 26 T cell receptor beta chains were all obtained from the same sample, sequenced in a study of T cell repertoires in cytomegalovirus infection. Each CDR3 protein is one row after TCRdb ran MiXCR on the reads. The sample carries almost 550,000 distinct CDR3 sequences, 15% to 20% recorded once. Sequenced: CD8+ T cells from PBMCs. The receptors were gathered from a human donor in good health (CMV status not recorded). Some clones in this sample may be carry-over from other donors' samples.

This clonotype was detected many times. The genes are TRBV10-3 and TRBJ2-1; 9 bases are shared with TRBD2. The V segment lost 4 bases and the J segment 8 bases; nucleotides outside the gene matches: 9. The CDR3 covers 15 residues. CDR1 is ENHRY, CDR2 SYGVKD, per germline. CDR3 loop: CAISGPAGGPDEQFF. The CDR3 nucleotides are TGTGCCATCAGTGGTCCAGCGGGGGGTCCGGATGAGCAGTTCTTC.

The J gene is TRBJ2-1, the V gene TRBV24-1; 12 nucleotides line up with TRBD1. V shed 2 bases, J shed 12 bases, and the junction held 7 bases outside the gene matches. The germline V gene encodes CDR1 KGHDR and CDR2 SFDVKD. CDR3 length: 15 residues. The CDR3 DNA reads TGTGCCACCAGTGATTCGGGACAGGGGGCGCAGGGGCAGTTCTTC. Translation gives CATSDSGQGAQGQFF.

There are many counts of this clonotype. The chain links TRBV7-6 to TRBJ1-6, with D hard to call. Germline CDR1 SGHVS, CDR2 FNYEAQ. The CDR3 is made up of 15 amino acids. The V gene lost 0 bases and the J gene lost 0 bases, with 3 bases spanning the gap. The chain's CDR3 is CASSLASSYNSPLHF. Written as DNA, the CDR3 is TGTGCCAGCAGCTTAGCGAGCTCCTATAATTCACCCCTCCACTTT.

This clonotype was counted at least ten times. V usage is TRBV7-8 and J usage is TRBJ2-7; TRBD2 might be the D (6 bases). V gave up 1 base and J gave up 2 bases, with 12 bases separating them. The germline V gene has CDR1 SGHVS and CDR2 FQNEAQ. The CDR3 is made up of 15 amino acids. The CDR3 DNA reads TGTGCCAGCAGCTTAGACCCCAGGACTACCTACGAGCAGTACTTC. It codes for CASSLDPRTTYEQYF.

As to this clonotype: A clone one base away is much larger, so this may be a read error. The chain joins TRBV27 to TRBJ2-7; perhaps TRBD2 as D (5 bases). V lost 6 bases and J lost 0, with 18 bases in between. Germline V gives CDR1 MNHEY, CDR2 SMNVEV (reference sequence). The CDR3 has 16 amino acids. CDR3 amino acids: CASSPPWGDDSYEQYF. The DNA for the CDR3 is TGTGCCAGCAGCCCTCCTTGGGGAGATGACTCCTACGAGCAGTACTTC.

This clonotype was counted a few times. The chain employs TRBV29-1 and TRBJ2-1; weak D call: TRBD1 (5 bases). The CDR3 extends over 13 amino acids. Germline-derived CDR1 and CDR2 are SQVTM and ANQGSEA. Trimming removed 7 bases at V and 3 bases at J, with 13 bases between. The CDR3 coding sequence is TGCAGCGCAACCATGCAGGGCTACAATGAGCAGTTCTTC. This gives the protein CSATMQGYNEQFF.

This clonotype has at least ten counts. The chain has TRBV6-1 and TRBJ1-5; D possibly corresponds to TRBD1 (6 bases). There are 16 residues in the CDR3. Trimming took 5 bases from V and 5 from J, leaving 19 bases between them. CDR1 and CDR2 (germline): MNHNS, SASEGT. The DNA for the CDR3 is TGTGCCAGCAGTTTACAGGGTGGGGACCTTGATCAGCCCCAGCATTTT. Translated, it gives CASSLQGGDLDQPQHF.

The CDR3 nucleotides read TGTGCCAGCAGTTTTACAGGGGCGACCCTCTATGGCTACACCTTC. Residues: CASSFTGATLYGYTF. The V call is TRBV12-3 or TRBV12-4, the J call TRBJ1-2; TRBD1 aligns across 7 bases. The CDR3 has 15 amino acids. Trimming cost V 3 bases and J 4 bases; bases outside gene matches: 8.

This clonotype was counted only a few times. The rearrangement uses TRBV9 and TRBJ2-7; D gene uncertain. The CDR3 has 15 residues. Germline-derived CDR1 and CDR2 are SGDLS and YYNGEE. V was cut by 4 bases and J by 5 bases, with 19 bases left in between. The CDR3: CASSTGGRSIDEQYF. CDR3 in DNA: TGTGCCAGCAGCACCGGCGGACGTTCAATCGACGAGCAGTACTTC.

This clonotype was observed at least ten times. The chain is built from TRBV7-9 and TRBJ2-7, with D perhaps matching TRBD2 (6 bases). This CDR3 is 14 amino acids long. V was cut by 3 bases and J by 2 bases, with 11 bases left in between. The germline gives CDR1 SEHNR, CDR2 FQNEAQ (reference sequence). CDR3 bases: TGTGCCAGCAGCTTGGAGGGGCGACCCTACGAGCAGTACTTC. Translation gives CASSLEGRPYEQYF.

To note about this clonotype: Without the conserved terminal phenylalanine or tryptophan, this CDR3 likely stems from a read error. The CDR3 loop reads CASSEANLGVDEQFL. The DNA of the CDR3 is TGTGCCAGCAGTGAAGCGAATCTAGGGGTCGATGAGCAGTTCTTA. This chain connects TRBV2 to TRBJ2-1, with TRBD1 as a possible D gene (5 bases). Deletions cut 0 bases from V and 8 bases from J, with 14 bases between. This CDR3 has 15 amino acids. The germline CDR1 and CDR2 sequences are SNHLY and FYNNEI.

This clonotype showed up just a few times. The rearrangement uses TRBV19 and TRBJ2-1, with D uncertain. CDR3 length: 14 amino acids. Trimming left V 5 bases short and J 7 bases short, with 15 bases between. Germline V gene data show CDR1 as LNHDA and CDR2 as SQIVND (reference sequence). The CDR3, as DNA: TGTGCCAGTAGTGGCCAGGTAGATGGAAATGAGCAGTTCTTC. Translating gives CASSGQVDGNEQFF. Full variable domain (outside the CDR3, taken from reference TRBV19 and TRBJ2-1): DGGITQSPKYLFRKEGQNVTLSCEQNLNHDAMYWYRQDPGQGLRLIYYSQIVNDFQKGDIAEGYSVSREKKESFPLTVTSAQKNPTAFYLCASSGQVDGNEQFFGPGTRLTVL.

The chain links TRBV28 to TRBJ2-3, with 11 bases lining up with TRBD2. The CDR3 has 20 residues. J was trimmed by 0 bases and V by 8 bases; bases with no gene match: 19. Germline CDR1 is MDHEN and CDR2 is SYDVKM. Written as DNA, the CDR3 is TGTGCCAGCCTACGCCCTACTAGCGGGAGCCAACCAGCTAGCACAGATACGCAGTATTTT. Translation gives CASLRPTSGSQPASTDTQYF.

This clonotype has at least ten counts. The rearrangement joins TRBV12-3 or TRBV12-4 to TRBJ2-7; 10 positions match TRBD2. V shed 6 bases, J shed 5 bases, and the junction held 13 bases outside the gene matches. This CDR3 has 16 residues. The chain's CDR3 is CASSLGTSVSFHEQYF. The CDR3 DNA follows: TGTGCCAGCAGCCTCGGGACTAGCGTATCCTTCCACGAGCAGTACTTC.

Of note for this clonotype: A read error is possible here, since a much larger clone lies one base away. This chain joins TRBV10-3 and TRBJ2-5; 8 positions match TRBD2. The CDR3 has 17 amino acids. The ends lost 3 bases at V and 2 bases at J; junction bases unmatched: 11. Per germline, CDR1 ENHRY and CDR2 SYGVKD. In nucleotides, the CDR3 is TGTGCCATCAGTGAAGAAATAGCGGGACTATCACAAGAGACCCAGTACTTC. Translated: CAISEEIAGLSQETQYF.

There are many counts of this clonotype. The chain joins TRBV28 to TRBJ2-2, with 8 bases that match TRBD1. The CDR3 contains 15 residues. The ends lost 10 bases at V and 0 bases at J; junction bases unmatched: 7. Germline V gene lookup returns CDR1 MDHEN and CDR2 SYDVKM. The CDR3 bases are TGTGCCACACAAACAGGGGGACCGAACACCGGGGAGCTGTTTTTT. This codes for CATQTGGPNTGELFF.

This clonotype was observed at least ten times. The V gene is TRBV12-3 or TRBV12-4, the J gene TRBJ2-1, with D possibly being TRBD2 (5 bases). Trimming left V 8 bases short and J 2 bases short, with 13 bases between. The CDR3 spans 14 residues. In DNA form, the CDR3 reads TGTGCCAGCCAGAGGGTGCTAGCCTACAATGAGCAGTTCTTC. Protein: CASQRVLAYNEQFF.

This clonotype occurred many times. The chain employs TRBV7-3 and TRBJ2-1; D might be TRBD1 or TRBD2, each matching 6 bases. CDR3 length: 15 amino acids. Trimming removed 3 bases from V and 4 bases from J, with 13 bases in between. Germline CDR1 is SGHTA and CDR2 is FQGTGA. The CDR3 coding sequence is TGTGCCAGCAGCTTGGTGAAGGGGGGTTACAATGAGCAGTTCTTC. Protein sequence: CASSLVKGGYNEQFF. Looking up the rest from reference TRBV7-3 and TRBJ2-1 gives the full variable domain: GAGVSQTPSNKVTEKGKYVELRCDPISGHTALYWYRQSLGQGPEFLIYFQGTGAADDSGLPNDRFFAVRPEGSVSTLKIQRTERGDSAVYLCASSLVKGGYNEQFFGPGTRLTVL.

This clonotype was found a few times. The J gene is TRBJ1-1, the V gene TRBV28, with D maybe TRBD1 (6 bases). CDR1 and CDR2 (germline): MDHEN, SYDVKM. CDR3 length: 15 amino acids. Between the trimmed V and J ends, which lost 1 base and 5 bases, there was a span of 14 bases. The CDR3 DNA sequence: TGTGCCAGCAGTTTATATCGGGGGGCTTCGACTGAAGCTTTCTTT. Its protein product is CASSLYRGASTEAFF.

This chain connects TRBV5-1 to TRBJ2-3; no firm D call. V lost 2 bases to trimming and J lost 7 bases, with 20 bases between them. The CDR3 extends over 16 amino acids. Per the germline V gene, CDR1 is SGHRS and CDR2 is YFSETQ. CDR3 loop: CASSFHRDPWVNTQYF. DNA for the CDR3: TGCGCCAGCAGCTTCCACAGAGACCCATGGGTGAATACGCAGTATTTT. Together with reference TRBV5-1 and TRBJ2-3, the CDR3 gives the full variable domain: KAGVTQTPRYLIKTRGQQVTLSCSPISGHRSVSWYQQTPGQGLQFLFEYFSETQRNKGNFPGRFSGRQFSNSRSEMNVSTLELGDSALYLCASSFHRDPWVNTQYFGPGTRLTVL.

At least ten counts were recorded for this clonotype. The rearrangement links TRBV19 to TRBJ1-6, with TRBD1 matching over 9 bases. V lost 3 bases, J lost 7 bases, and 7 bases stayed unmatched. The CDR3 has 16 residues. The germline gives CDR1 LNHDA, CDR2 SQIVND (reference sequence). The CDR3 protein is CASSIDRGKRNSPLHF. The CDR3 region has the DNA TGTGCCAGTAGTATCGACAGGGGGAAAAGGAATTCACCCCTCCACTTT.

The chain is built from TRBV6-1 and TRBJ1-2, with 7 bases matching TRBD1. The CDR3 extends over 15 amino acids. Trimming removed 6 bases from V and 5 bases from J; junction bases left unmatched: 12. Germline V CDR1 and CDR2: MNHNS, SASEGT. The chain's CDR3 is CASRPLSDRIYGYTF. CDR3 DNA sequence: TGTGCCAGCAGACCCCTCTCGGACAGGATATATGGCTACACCTTC.

The chain couples TRBV30 to TRBJ1-2; 7 nucleotides align to TRBD1. V gave up 1 base and J gave up 8 bases; unmatched junction bases: 16. This CDR3 comprises 16 residues. Germline CDR1 GTSNPN, CDR2 SVGIG (reference sequence). The CDR3: CAWSEPGEGAASGYTF. The CDR3 nucleotides are TGTGCCTGGAGTGAGCCGGGAGAGGGGGCGGCCTCGGGCTACACCTTC.

There are many counts of this clonotype. The rearrangement links TRBV6-5 to TRBJ1-2; D is possibly TRBD1 (6 bases). Germline V CDR1 and CDR2: MNHEY, SVGAGI. The V and J ends lost 2 bases and 4 bases respectively, with 14 bases between them. CDR3 size: 15 residues. CDR3 sequence: CASSYKGESIYGYTF. The CDR3 nucleotides are TGTGCCAGCAGTTACAAGGGGGAGAGCATCTATGGCTACACCTTC.

The gene calls are TRBV28 and TRBJ2-7; D is unclear. The germline V gene has CDR1 MDHEN and CDR2 SYDVKM. V was shortened by 2 bases and J by 6 bases, with 17 bases between the two germline ends. This CDR3 comprises 15 residues. Here the CDR3 DNA reads TGTGCCAGCAGTTTAGGTATAGGAAGGCACGGCGAGCAGTACTTC. It is translated as CASSLGIGRHGEQYF. Combining the CDR3 with reference TRBV28 and TRBJ2-7 gives the whole variable domain DVKVTQSSRYLVKRTGEKVFLECVQDMDHENMFWYRQDPGLGLRLIYFSYDVKMKEKGDIPEGYSVSREKKERFSLILESASTNQTSMYLCASSLGIGRHGEQYFGPGTRLTVT.

This clonotype was seen many times. V is TRBV12-3 or TRBV12-4 and J is TRBJ2-2; D gene ambiguous. Trimming shortened V by 6 bases and J by 0 bases, and 17 bases separated the two germline ends. This CDR3 is 17 amino acids long. The CDR3 DNA is TGTGCCAGCAGCCTTATAGTATTCCTCGCGAACACCGGGGAGCTGTTTTTT. Residues: CASSLIVFLANTGELFF.